This T cell receptor (beta chain) was sequenced for a study of shared clonotypes between healthy human individuals. Study-level information: Each donor's CD8 memory used one plate, CD8 naive two, each CD4 subset three.

The assay was immunoSEQ multiplex PCR, and TCRdb's table has in-frame clones only and misses some. Here the sample spans 2 million to 2.5 million clones, approximately 94% being singletons. Investigators divided CD4+ cells into CD45RA+ naive and CD45RA-negative memory subsets. The source of this sequence is a man aged 18 to 30 in good health. Some clones in this sample may be carry-over from other donors' samples. The sequenced sample consisted of naive CD4+ T cells from PBMCs. The subset was: CD45RA+ positively selected.

CDR3 nucleotide sequence: TGTGCCAGCTCACAGCAGGGGGCCCTCGACACCGGGGAGCTGTTTTTT. As protein: CASSQQGALDTGELFF. V gene TRBV18 combines with J gene TRBJ2-2, with 8 bases matching TRBD1. The germline V gene encodes CDR1 KGHSH and CDR2 LQKENI. The CDR3 is 16 amino acids. Trimming cost V 4 bases and J 3 bases; bases outside gene matches: 7. The full variable domain, rest sourced from reference TRBV18 and TRBJ2-2, is NAGVMQNPRHLVRRRGQEARLRCSPMKGHSHVYWYRQLPEEGLKFMVYLQKENIIDESGMPKERFSAEFPKEGPSILRIQQVVRGDSAAYFCASSQQGALDTGELFFGEGSRLTVL.